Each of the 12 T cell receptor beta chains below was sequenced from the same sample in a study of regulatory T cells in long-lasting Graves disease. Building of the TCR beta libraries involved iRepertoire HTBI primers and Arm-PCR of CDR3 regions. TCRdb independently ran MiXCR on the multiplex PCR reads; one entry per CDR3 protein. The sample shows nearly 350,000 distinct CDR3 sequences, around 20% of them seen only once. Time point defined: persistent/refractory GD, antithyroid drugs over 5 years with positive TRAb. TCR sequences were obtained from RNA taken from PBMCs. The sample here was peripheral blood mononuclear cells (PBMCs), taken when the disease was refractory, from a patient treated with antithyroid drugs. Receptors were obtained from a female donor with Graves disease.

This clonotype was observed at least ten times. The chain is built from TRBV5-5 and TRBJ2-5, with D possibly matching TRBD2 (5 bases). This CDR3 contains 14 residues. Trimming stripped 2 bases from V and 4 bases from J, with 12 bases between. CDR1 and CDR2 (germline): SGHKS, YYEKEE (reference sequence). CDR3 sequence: CASSFGRAGETQYF. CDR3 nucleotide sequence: TGTGCCAGCAGCTTCGGAAGGGCGGGAGAGACCCAGTACTTC.

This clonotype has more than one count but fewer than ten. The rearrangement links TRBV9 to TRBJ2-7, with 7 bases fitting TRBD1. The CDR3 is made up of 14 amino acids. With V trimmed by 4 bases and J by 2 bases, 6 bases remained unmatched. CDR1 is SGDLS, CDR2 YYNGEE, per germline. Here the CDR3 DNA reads TGTGCCAGCAGCCCGGCGACAGGGCCCTACGAGCAGTACTTC. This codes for CASSPATGPYEQYF.

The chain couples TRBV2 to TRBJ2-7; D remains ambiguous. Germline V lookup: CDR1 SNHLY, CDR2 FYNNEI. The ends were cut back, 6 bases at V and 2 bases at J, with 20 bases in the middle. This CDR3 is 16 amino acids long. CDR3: CASSRVGYDGAYEQYF. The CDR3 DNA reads TGTGCCAGCAGCCGAGTGGGGTACGATGGGGCCTACGAGCAGTACTTC.

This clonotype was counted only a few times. The CDR3 region is CASSPRLDNSPLHF. The CDR3 DNA reads TGTGCCAGCAGCCCTCGCCTTGATAATTCACCCCTCCACTTT. The J gene is TRBJ1-6, the V gene TRBV9; D remains unclear. Germline assignment: CDR1 SGDLS and CDR2 YYNGEE. Trimming left V 4 bases short and J 5 bases short, with 10 bases between. The length of the CDR3 is 14 residues.

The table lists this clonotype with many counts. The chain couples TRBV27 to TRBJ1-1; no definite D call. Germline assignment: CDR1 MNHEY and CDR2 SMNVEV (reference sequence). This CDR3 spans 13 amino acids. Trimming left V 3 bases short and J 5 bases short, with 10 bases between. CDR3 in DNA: TGTGCCAGCAGTTTCTCAGTTAGGACTGAAGCTTTCTTT. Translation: CASSFSVRTEAFF.

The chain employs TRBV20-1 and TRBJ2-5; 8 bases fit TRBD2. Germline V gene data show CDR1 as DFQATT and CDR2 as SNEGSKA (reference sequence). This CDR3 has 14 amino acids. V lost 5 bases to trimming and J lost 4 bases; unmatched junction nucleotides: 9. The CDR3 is CSAQGPREGETQYF. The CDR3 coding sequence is TGCAGTGCTCAGGGCCCCCGGGAGGGAGAGACCCAGTACTTC.

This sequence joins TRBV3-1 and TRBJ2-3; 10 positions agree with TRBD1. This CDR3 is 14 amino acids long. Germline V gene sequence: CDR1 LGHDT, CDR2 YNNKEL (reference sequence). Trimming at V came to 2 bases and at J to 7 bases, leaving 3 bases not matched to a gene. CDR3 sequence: CASSQWTGGYTQYF. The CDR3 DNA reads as TGTGCCAGCAGCCAATGGACAGGGGGATATACGCAGTATTTT.

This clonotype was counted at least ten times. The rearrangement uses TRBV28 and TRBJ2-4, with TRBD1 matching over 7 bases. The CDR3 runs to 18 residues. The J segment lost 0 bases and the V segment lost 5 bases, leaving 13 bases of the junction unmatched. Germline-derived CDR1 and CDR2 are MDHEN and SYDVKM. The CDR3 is CASSPPGQAYIAKNIQYF. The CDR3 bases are TGTGCCAGCAGTCCCCCTGGACAGGCATACATAGCCAAAAACATTCAGTACTTC.

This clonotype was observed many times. The CDR3 DNA is TGTGCCAGCAGCCCGGGACTAGCGGCTCAGTACTTC. Amino acids: CASSPGLAAQYF. The rearrangement uses TRBV7-3 and TRBJ2-5; 11 bases are shared with TRBD2. Trimming at V came to 5 bases and at J to 11 bases, leaving 4 bases not matched to a gene. The CDR3 contains 12 residues. The germline gives CDR1 SGHTA, CDR2 FQGTGA.

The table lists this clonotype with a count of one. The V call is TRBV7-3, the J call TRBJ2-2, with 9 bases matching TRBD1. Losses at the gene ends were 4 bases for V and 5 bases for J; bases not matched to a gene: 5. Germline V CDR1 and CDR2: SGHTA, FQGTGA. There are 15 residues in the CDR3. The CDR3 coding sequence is TGTGCCAGCAGCTCCCGGACAGGGGAAACCGGGGAGCTGTTTTTT. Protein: CASSSRTGETGELFF. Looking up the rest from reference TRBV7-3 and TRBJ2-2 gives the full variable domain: GAGVSQTPSNKVTEKGKYVELRCDPISGHTALYWYRQSLGQGPEFLIYFQGTGAADDSGLPNDRFFAVRPEGSVSTLKIQRTERGDSAVYLCASSSRTGETGELFFGEGSRLTVL.

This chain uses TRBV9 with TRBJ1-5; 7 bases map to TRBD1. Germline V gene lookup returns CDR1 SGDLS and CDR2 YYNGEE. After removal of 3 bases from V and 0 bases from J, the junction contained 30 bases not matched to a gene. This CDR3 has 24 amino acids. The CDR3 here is CASSALSRRTRGTATYYSNQPQHF. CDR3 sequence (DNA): TGTGCCAGCAGCGCACTCAGCCGACGCACCCGAGGGACAGCGACCTATTATAGCAATCAGCCCCAGCATTTT.

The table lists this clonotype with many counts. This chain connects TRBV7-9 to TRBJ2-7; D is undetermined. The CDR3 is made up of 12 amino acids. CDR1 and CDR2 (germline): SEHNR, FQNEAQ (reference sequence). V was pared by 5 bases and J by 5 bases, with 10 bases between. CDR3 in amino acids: CASSQTGNEQYF. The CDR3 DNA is TGTGCCAGCAGCCAGACGGGCAACGAGCAGTACTTC.